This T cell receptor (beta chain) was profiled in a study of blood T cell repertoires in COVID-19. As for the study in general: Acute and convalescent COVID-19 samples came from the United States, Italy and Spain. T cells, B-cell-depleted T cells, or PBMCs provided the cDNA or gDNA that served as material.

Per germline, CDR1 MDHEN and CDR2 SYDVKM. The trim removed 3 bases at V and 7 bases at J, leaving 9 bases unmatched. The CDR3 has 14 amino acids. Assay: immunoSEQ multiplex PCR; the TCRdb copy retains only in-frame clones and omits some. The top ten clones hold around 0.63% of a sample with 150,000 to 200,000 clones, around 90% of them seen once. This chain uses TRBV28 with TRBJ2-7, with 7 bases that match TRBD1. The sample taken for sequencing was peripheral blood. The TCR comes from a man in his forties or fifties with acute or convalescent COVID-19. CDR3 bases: TGTGCCAGCAGTTTGGGACAGCTTTTTCGGGAGCAGTACTTC. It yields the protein CASSLGQLFREQYF.